One T cell receptor (beta chain) is described in this entry. V gave up 3 bases and J gave up 7 bases; unmatched junction bases: 11. Looked up from germline, CDR1 is SEHNR and CDR2 is FQNEAQ (reference sequence). CDR3 length: 15 amino acids. This sample is drawn from a study of T cell repertoires in cytomegalovirus infection. Each CDR3 protein is one row after TCRdb ran MiXCR on the reads. The sample shows fewer than 400,000 distinct CDR3 sequences, roughly 20% of them seen only once. V is TRBV7-9 and J is TRBJ2-7, with TRBD2 matching over 8 bases. The sequence derives from a human donor in good health (CMV status not recorded). Some clones in this sample may be carry-over from other donors' samples. Sequenced input: PBMCs. This CDR3 reads CASSFDGRGFEEQYF. For the CDR3, the DNA is TGTGCCAGCAGCTTCGACGGGAGGGGGTTCGAGGAGCAGTACTTC.